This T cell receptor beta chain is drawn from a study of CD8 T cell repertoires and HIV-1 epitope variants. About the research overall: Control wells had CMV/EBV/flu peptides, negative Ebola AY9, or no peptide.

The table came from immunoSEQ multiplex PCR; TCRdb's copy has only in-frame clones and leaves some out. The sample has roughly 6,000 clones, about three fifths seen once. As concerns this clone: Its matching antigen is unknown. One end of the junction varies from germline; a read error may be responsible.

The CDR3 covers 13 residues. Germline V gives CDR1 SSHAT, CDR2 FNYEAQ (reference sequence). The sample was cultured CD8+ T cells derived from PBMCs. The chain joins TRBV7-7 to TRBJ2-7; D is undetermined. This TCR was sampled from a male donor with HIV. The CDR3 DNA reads TGTGCTAGCAGCTTCTCAGTCTCCTACGAGCAGTACTTC. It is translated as CASSFSVSYEQYF.